Following are 29 T cell receptor beta chains from one sample sequenced in a study of T cell repertoires in cytomegalovirus infection. MiXCR, run by TCRdb on the reads, gives a single entry per CDR3 protein. The repertoire consists of fewer than 1,000,000 distinct CDR3 sequences, with less than 35% occurring once and the leading ten covering about an eighth. These receptors are not linked to any known antigen. The starting material was cultured CD8+ T cells from PBMCs, obtained from culture after CMV antigen stimulation. These receptors were obtained from a human donor in good health (CMV status not recorded). Some clones in this sample may be carry-over from other donors' samples.

The table lists this clonotype with a few counts. The V gene is TRBV6-6, the J gene TRBJ2-3; 7 positions agree with TRBD1. Germline V CDR1 and CDR2: MNHNY, SVGAGI (reference sequence). V trimming: 4 bases; J trimming: 0 bases; junction bases outside the gene matches: 7. The CDR3 length is 16 residues. DNA for the CDR3: TGTGCCAGCAGTTTCCGGGACAGAGTAAGCACAGATACGCAGTATTTT. Translated: CASSFRDRVSTDTQYF.

The chain joins TRBV6-5 to TRBJ2-2; TRBD2 matches 15 bases. The CDR3 is 16 residues long. Germline CDR1 MNHEY, CDR2 SVGAGI. The V and J ends lost 4 bases and 6 bases, in that order; junction bases with no gene match: 3. CDR3 region: CASSLGLAGGPGELFF. The DNA for the CDR3 is TGTGCCAGCAGTTTGGGACTAGCGGGGGGCCCCGGGGAGCTGTTTTTT.

This clonotype was found once. The chain employs TRBV10-3 and TRBJ2-3; 8 bases align to TRBD2. The CDR3 contains 15 residues. The J segment lost 4 bases and the V segment lost 6 bases, leaving 9 bases of the junction unmatched. Germline-derived CDR1 and CDR2 are ENHRY and SYGVKD. The CDR3 DNA reads as TGTGCCATCAGAGGGACTAGTAAGTTGTCAGATACGCAGTATTTT. Protein product: CAIRGTSKLSDTQYF.

This clonotype came up once. In DNA form, the CDR3 reads TGTGCCAGCAGCCAGACAGGGTGGCAGGAGACCCAGTACTTC. It codes for CASSQTGWQETQYF. The V call is TRBV7-9, the J call TRBJ2-5; 7 bases are a match to TRBD1. Per germline, CDR1 SEHNR and CDR2 FQNEAQ (reference sequence). The CDR3 contains 14 residues. The trim removed 5 bases at V and 5 bases at J, leaving 8 bases unmatched.

The chain recombines TRBV29-1 with TRBJ2-1; 7 bases match TRBD2. The germline gives CDR1 SQVTM, CDR2 ANQGSEA. CDR3 length: 12 amino acids. V was pared by 7 bases and J by 5 bases, with 5 bases of the junction left unmatched. CDR3: CSAGRVNNEQFF. In DNA form, the CDR3 reads TGCAGCGCGGGGAGGGTTAACAATGAGCAGTTCTTC.

This clonotype has just a few counts. This chain links TRBV6-2 or TRBV6-3 with TRBJ2-7, with D perhaps matching TRBD1 or TRBD2 (5 bases each). CDR1 and CDR2 from the germline V gene are MNHEY and SVGEGT. This CDR3 is built from 15 residues. The V end was cut by 4 bases, the J end by 2 bases, with 15 bases between. CDR3 coding DNA: TGTGCCAGCAGTTTGGGACCCTTAGGACCCTACGAGCAGTACGTC. Protein: CASSLGPLGPYEQYV.

This clonotype has just a few counts. This rearrangement joins TRBV7-9 to TRBJ2-1, with 10 bases matching TRBD2. The CDR3 is 15 amino acids. V shed 6 bases and J 8 bases; nucleotides not matched to a gene: 10. Germline V lookup: CDR1 SEHNR, CDR2 FQNEAQ (reference sequence). This chain's CDR3 is CASSSPSGGADEQFF. The DNA of the CDR3 is TGTGCCAGCAGTTCCCCAAGCGGGGGGGCGGATGAGCAGTTCTTC.

This clonotype has a handful of counts. V and J are TRBV15 and TRBJ2-2, with D possibly called TRBD1 or TRBD2 (5 bases each). The CDR3 spans 15 residues. Trimming stripped 5 bases from V and 6 bases from J, with 16 bases between. Germline V gene data show CDR1 as LNHNV and CDR2 as YYDKDF (reference sequence). As DNA, the CDR3 is TGTGCCACCAGCGGCCCGGGGCGGCGGGCCGGGGAGCTGTTTTTT. This sequence encodes CATSGPGRRAGELFF.

There are a few counts of this clonotype. The gene calls are TRBV5-1 and TRBJ1-2, with a weak D call TRBD1 (6 bases). V gave up 4 bases and J gave up 4 bases, with 20 bases separating them. From germline, CDR1 is SGHRS and CDR2 YFSETQ. The CDR3 contains 16 residues. CDR3 amino acids: CASSAWRSGEGYGYTF. The CDR3 DNA reads TGCGCCAGCAGCGCTTGGCGGTCAGGGGAGGGCTATGGCTACACCTTC.

This clonotype was found many times. The V and J genes are TRBV7-9 and TRBJ2-7, with D perhaps TRBD1 (6 bases). V dropped 4 bases and J dropped 4 bases, with 8 bases sitting between them. Germline loops: CDR1 SEHNR, CDR2 FQNEAQ (reference sequence). This CDR3 region has 12 residues. The CDR3 is CASSSDRYEQYV. DNA for the CDR3: TGTGCCAGCAGCTCGGACAGATACGAGCAGTACGTC.

The chain couples TRBV29-1 to TRBJ1-2; 7 positions agree with TRBD1. V lost 2 bases to trimming and J lost 1 base; unmatched junction nucleotides: 13. CDR1 and CDR2 from the germline V gene are SQVTM and ANQGSEA. This CDR3 region has 17 residues. The CDR3 is CSVEWPGQTPSNYGYTF. DNA for the CDR3: TGCAGCGTTGAATGGCCGGGACAGACACCTAGTAACTATGGCTACACCTTC.

Concerning this clonotype: A much larger clone sits a single nucleotide away, making a read error possible. This sequence joins TRBV6-2 or TRBV6-3 and TRBJ2-1; TRBD1 matches at 9 bases. V lost 8 bases and J lost 3; bases outside the gene matches: 2. Germline V CDR1 and CDR2: MNHEY, SVGEGT. This CDR3 is 13 amino acids long. DNA for the CDR3: TGTGCCAGCCGGGACAGGGACTACAATGAGCAGTTCTTC. It specifies CASRDRDYNEQFF.

This chain uses TRBV3-1 with TRBJ2-7; 8 nucleotides align to TRBD2. Trimming removed 3 bases from V and 2 bases from J; junction bases left unmatched: 12. Per germline, CDR1 LGHDT and CDR2 YNNKEL (reference sequence). The CDR3 consists of 17 residues. CDR3 loop: CASSQASGGELTYEQYV. The CDR3 DNA follows: TGTGCCAGCAGCCAGGCCTCCGGGGGGGAGCTTACCTACGAGCAGTACGTC.

This clonotype has at least ten counts. The genes are TRBV7-2 and TRBJ2-5; 10 bases align to TRBD2. Germline assignment: CDR1 SGHTA and CDR2 FQGNSA. The length of the CDR3 is 16 residues. V was clipped by 3 bases and J by 3 bases; unmatched bases: 7. The CDR3 loop is CASSFPSGGAKETQYF. The CDR3 DNA sequence: TGTGCCAGCAGCTTTCCTAGCGGGGGAGCAAAAGAGACCCAGTACTTC. Full variable domain (remainder filled in from reference TRBV7-2 and TRBJ2-5): GAGVSQSPSNKVTEKGKDVELRCDPISGHTALYWYRQSLGQGLEFLIYFQGNSAPDKSGLPSDRFSAERTGGSVSTLTIQRTQQEDSAVYLCASSFPSGGAKETQYFGPGTRLLVL.

CDR3 amino acids: CASSFSFGLRETQYF. CDR3 DNA sequence: TGTGCCAGCAGCTTTTCTTTCGGGCTCAGGGAGACCCAGTACTTC. The chain recombines TRBV7-2 with TRBJ2-5; D ambiguous. The CDR3 has 15 amino acids. Trimming removed 3 bases at V and 5 bases at J, with 16 bases between. Per germline, CDR1 SGHTA and CDR2 FQGNSA. Together with reference TRBV7-2 and TRBJ2-5, the CDR3 gives the full variable domain: GAGVSQSPSNKVTEKGKDVELRCDPISGHTALYWYRQSLGQGLEFLIYFQGNSAPDKSGLPSDRFSAERTGGSVSTLTIQRTQQEDSAVYLCASSFSFGLRETQYFGPGTRLLVL.

In this sample, this clonotype turned up once. The chain joins TRBV6-2 or TRBV6-3 to TRBJ2-7, with D perhaps matching TRBD1 (6 bases). This CDR3 region has 15 residues. Germline CDR1 and CDR2: MNHEY and SVGEGT. The V and J ends lost 0 bases and 3 bases respectively, with 12 bases between them. The CDR3 reads CASSYSARGFYEQYV. DNA for the CDR3: TGTGCCAGCAGTTACTCGGCCAGGGGTTTCTACGAGCAGTACGTC.

V and J are TRBV19 and TRBJ2-1, with D possibly TRBD1 on 5 matching bases. Trimming took off 8 bases at V and 8 bases at J, with 10 bases between the two ends. CDR1 LNHDA and CDR2 SQIVND come from the germline V gene (reference sequence). The CDR3 loop spans 11 amino acids. CDR3 in amino acids: CASLQGYEQFF. CDR3 coding DNA: TGTGCCAGTCTTCAGGGCTATGAGCAGTTCTTC.

This clonotype occurred a few times. V gene TRBV15 combines with J gene TRBJ2-1; D tentatively fits TRBD1 or TRBD2 (7 bases each). CDR3 length: 17 residues. Trimming took 6 bases from V and 4 from J, leaving 22 bases between them. Germline V gene sequence: CDR1 LNHNV, CDR2 YYDKDF (reference sequence). The DNA for the CDR3 is TGTGCCACCAGGGGGGGAGGGGGCGAGTCCGAATACAATGAGCAGTTCTTC. Its translation is CATRGGGGESEYNEQFF.

The chain links TRBV10-3 to TRBJ2-5; 11 bases fit TRBD2. In germline, CDR1 is ENHRY, CDR2 SYGVKD. V shed 8 bases, J shed 4 bases, and the junction held 9 bases outside the gene matches. There are 15 residues in the CDR3. The CDR3 DNA reads as TGTGCCATCGGGACTAGCGGAGAAAAGGGAGAGACCCAGTACTTC. This translates into CAIGTSGEKGETQYF.

This clonotype turned up a few times. The rearrangement uses TRBV6-1 and TRBJ2-5, with unresolved D. Germline-derived CDR1 and CDR2 are MNHNS and SASEGT. V gave up 5 bases and J gave up 12 bases, with 13 bases separating them. The CDR3 has 11 residues. The CDR3 region has the DNA TGTGCCAGCAGTTCCTCCAACCGAGAGTACTTC. Encoded protein: CASSSSNREYF.

The V gene is TRBV15, the J gene TRBJ2-6, with unresolved D. This CDR3 contains 14 residues. CDR1 LNHNV and CDR2 YYDKDF come from the germline V gene (reference sequence). Trimming removed 8 bases at V and 0 bases at J, with 8 bases between. CDR3 loop: CATAERSGANVLTF. In DNA form, the CDR3 reads TGTGCCACCGCCGAACGCTCTGGGGCCAACGTCCTGACTTTC.

In its sample, this clonotype was seen a few times. This chain joins TRBV6-1 and TRBJ2-7; tentatively, D is TRBD1 (5 bases). V was clipped by 2 bases and J by 3 bases, with 11 bases between them. The germline gives CDR1 MNHNS, CDR2 SASEGT. This CDR3 is 14 amino acids long. CDR3: CASSELRGSYEQYF. Written as DNA, the CDR3 is TGTGCCAGCAGTGAATTAAGGGGTAGCTACGAGCAGTACTTC.

On this clonotype: With a much larger clone just one base away, this may be a read error. V usage is TRBV5-5 and J usage is TRBJ1-2; weak D call: TRBD1 (6 bases). With 4 bases removed from V and 1 base from J, the gap between germline ends came to 14 bases. CDR3 length: 15 amino acids. The germline V gene encodes CDR1 SGHKS and CDR2 YYEKEE (reference sequence). The CDR3 nucleotides are TGTGCCAGCAGCGACCGGGACAAACTTAACTATGGCTACACCTTC. It codes for CASSDRDKLNYGYTF.

The gene calls are TRBV5-6 and TRBJ2-3; D not resolved. V was cut by 0 bases and J by 3 bases, with 11 bases left in between. Looked up from germline, CDR1 is SGHDT and CDR2 is YYEEEE. The CDR3 sequence is 15 residues long. CDR3 sequence: CASSLGFDSTDTQYF. In DNA, the CDR3 is TGTGCCAGCAGCTTGGGGTTCGACTCAACAGATACGCAGTATTTT.

This clonotype was counted a few times. The chain recombines TRBV6-5 with TRBJ2-2; D may be TRBD1 (6 bases). Trimming shortened V by 2 bases and J by 4 bases, and 11 bases separated the two germline ends. The V gene's germline CDR1 is MNHEY and CDR2 SVGAGI. The CDR3 is made up of 15 amino acids. CDR3 in DNA: TGTGCCAGCAGTTACCCAACAGGGACCACCGGGGAGCTGTTTTTT. Translation: CASSYPTGTTGELFF.

The chain has TRBV4-1 and TRBJ1-3; the D is unclear. The CDR3 extends over 13 amino acids. Germline V lookup: CDR1 MGHRA, CDR2 YSYEKL. V lost 0 bases and J lost 3, with 3 bases in between. The CDR3 spells CASSQEIGNTIYF. CDR3 DNA: TGCGCCAGCAGCCAAGAGATTGGAAACACCATATATTTT.

This clonotype was picked up a small number of times. DNA of the CDR3: TGTGCCAGCAGTTATTCGGGACAGGCGCTCGAGCAGTACGTC. Protein: CASSYSGQALEQYV. The rearrangement uses TRBV6-5 and TRBJ2-7; 8 bases map to TRBD1. The CDR3 extends over 14 amino acids. The V segment lost 3 bases and the J segment 6 bases; nucleotides outside the gene matches: 7. Germline V lookup: CDR1 MNHEY, CDR2 SVGAGI.

This clonotype was recorded a few times. The chain links TRBV6-2 or TRBV6-3 to TRBJ1-1; D is ambiguous. There are 13 residues in the CDR3. Looked up from germline, CDR1 is MNHEY and CDR2 is SVGEGT. Trimming shortened V by 0 bases and J by 6 bases, and 8 bases separated the two germline ends. The CDR3 DNA is TGTGCCAGCAGTTACTCTGGGTGGGCTGAAGCTTTCTTT. Protein product: CASSYSGWAEAFF.

In its sample, this clonotype was seen a few times. The V call is TRBV6-2 or TRBV6-3, the J call TRBJ1-1, with TRBD1 identical over 8 bases. CDR3 size: 17 residues. Germline lookup yields CDR1 MNHEY and CDR2 SVGEGT. V gave up 5 bases and J gave up 1 base; unmatched junction bases: 12. The CDR3 region is CASSPVLQGGPNTEAFF. The CDR3 nucleotides are TGTGCCAGCAGTCCGGTTTTACAGGGGGGGCCGAACACTGAAGCTTTCTTT.